This T cell receptor beta chain was identified in a study of vaccination and CD4 T cells after COVID-19. Overall study context: Overlapping SARS-CoV-2, HCoV-NL63, HCoV-OC43 and HCoV-229E spike peptides were used to stimulate cells.

In regard to this clonotype: Its target is not known.

As to treatment: approximately 9-day PBMC culture with coronavirus spike peptide pools or control peptides (ViraFEST assay). ViraFEST relied on peptide pools to expand antigen-specific T cells; the TCRs were sequenced afterward. The study's findings and limits: Within the convalescent patients, a median approximately 87% of the SARS-CoV-2-reactive clones were ones that appeared only post-vaccination.

Once obtained from cultured CD4+ T cells, the DNA was sequenced using the Oncomine TCR Beta short-read assay. After culture, CD4+ T cells served as the source for genomic DNA extraction. Via MiXCR, TCRdb re-called the PCR reads, giving one row per CDR3 protein. This sample yields tens of thousands of distinct CDR3 sequences, of which about three quarters are seen a single time; roughly 7.8% belongs to the top ten. This receptor was obtained from a human donor who had recovered from COVID-19. The sample taken for sequencing was CD4+ T cells from blood, cultured in vitro.

The CDR3 region is CSASRVWGADYGYTF. CDR3 bases: TGCAGTGCTAGCAGGGTGTGGGGGGCGGACTATGGCTACACCTTC. The rearrangement uses TRBV20-1 and TRBJ1-2; D is perhaps TRBD1 (6 bases). This CDR3 is built from 15 residues. CDR1 is DFQATT and CDR2 is SNEGSKA in the germline V gene (reference sequence). Deletions cut 3 bases from V and 3 bases from J, with 17 bases between.